The 9 T cell receptor beta chains below all came from one sample that was sequenced in a study of multiple sclerosis patients with progressive multifocal leukoencephalopathy. The data were produced by immunoSEQ multiplex PCR, yet TCRdb's version contains in-frame clones alone and is incomplete. The sample has 25,000 to 30,000 clones, more than 80% seen once. Indicated time point: time of PML onset. This specimen consisted of PBMCs, obtained from a patient treated with natalizumab. These receptors were taken from a woman between 25 and 40 years old with progressive multifocal leukoencephalopathy.

The chain employs TRBV18 and TRBJ1-3; D remains unclear. The CDR3 length is 17 residues. Trimming removed 1 base from V and 0 bases from J, with 13 bases in between. The germline CDR1 and CDR2 sequences are KGHSH and LQKENI. The CDR3 DNA sequence: TGTGCCAGCTCACCACAGGCCAGAGCTGTCTCTGGAAACACCATATATTTT. Translating gives CASSPQARAVSGNTIYF.

The chain couples TRBV5-6 to TRBJ1-5; a weak D match, TRBD1 (6 bases). V was trimmed by 5 bases and J by 9 bases, leaving 15 bases between them. The CDR3 consists of 13 residues. Germline loops: CDR1 SGHDT, CDR2 YYEEEE. This chain's CDR3 is CASSSDEQGPQHF. The CDR3 DNA sequence: TGTGCCAGCAGTTCAGATGAACAGGGGCCCCAGCATTTT.

The genes are TRBV5-1 and TRBJ2-3, with D possibly being TRBD2 (6 bases). Germline lookup yields CDR1 SGHRS and CDR2 YFSETQ. This CDR3 region has 14 residues. The ends were cut back, 3 bases at V and 6 bases at J, with 14 bases in the middle. The CDR3 region is CASSSTSSSDTQYF. Written as DNA, the CDR3 is TGCGCCAGCAGCTCCACTAGCAGTTCGGATACGCAGTATTTT.

The rearrangement uses TRBV7-9 and TRBJ1-2; 8 bases fit TRBD1. Germline CDR1 SEHNR, CDR2 FQNEAQ (reference sequence). The CDR3 length is 13 residues. The junction had 5 bases not matched to a gene; V was cut back by 5 bases and J by 6 bases. The CDR3 DNA is TGTGCCAGCAGCGCCCAGGGGGCGCATGGCTACACCTTC. Translation gives CASSAQGAHGYTF.

This chain connects TRBV5-1 to TRBJ2-7, with TRBD1 matching 10 bases. The CDR3 extends over 15 amino acids. Germline values: CDR1 SGHRS, CDR2 YFSETQ. Germline trimming cut 3 bases from V and 2 bases from J; bases unmatched to any gene: 5. Here the CDR3 reads CASSSGGTGAYEQYF. In nucleotides, the CDR3 is TGCGCCAGCAGCTCTGGTGGGACAGGGGCCTACGAGCAGTACTTC.

V gene TRBV7-9 combines with J gene TRBJ1-1, with 11 positions matching TRBD1. The CDR3 is 16 amino acids. Per the germline V gene, CDR1 is SEHNR and CDR2 is FQNEAQ (reference sequence). V was pared by 5 bases and J by 0 bases, with 5 bases of the junction left unmatched. The CDR3 coding sequence is TGTGCCAGCAGCCTAGGACAGGGGGCACTGAACACTGAAGCTTTCTTT. This sequence encodes CASSLGQGALNTEAFF. Supplemented by reference TRBV7-9 and TRBJ1-1, the full variable domain reads DTGVSQNPRHKITKRGQNVTFRCDPISEHNRLYWYRQTLGQGPEFLTYFQNEAQLEKSRLLSDRFSAERPKGSFSTLEIQRTEQGDSAMYLCASSLGQGALNTEAFFGQGTRLTVV.

This clone was recorded only once. V and J are TRBV7-2 and TRBJ1-4; 10 bases match TRBD1. The CDR3 length is 14 residues. CDR1 SGHTA and CDR2 FQGNSA come from the germline V gene. The V segment lost 4 bases and the J segment 6 bases; nucleotides outside the gene matches: 2. This CDR3 reads CASSYGTGDEKLFF. For the CDR3, the DNA is TGTGCCAGCAGCTACGGGACAGGGGATGAAAAACTGTTTTTT.

This clone was seen a single time. The CDR3 sequence: CSVDAAGHSSYEQYF. The CDR3, as DNA: TGCAGCGTTGATGCGGCGGGACATAGCTCCTACGAGCAGTACTTC. The rearrangement links TRBV29-1 to TRBJ2-7; D may be TRBD1 or TRBD2 (6 bases each). The germline gives CDR1 SQVTM, CDR2 ANQGSEA. The CDR3 runs to 15 residues. Trimming took off 3 bases at V and 0 bases at J, with 15 bases between the two ends.

The gene calls are TRBV4-2 and TRBJ1-4; a weak D match, TRBD1 (5 bases). Per the germline V gene, CDR1 is LGHNA and CDR2 is YNFKEQ. This CDR3 spans 18 amino acids. Trimming cost V 1 base and J 8 bases, with 23 bases left between them. As DNA, the CDR3 is TGTGCCAGCAGCCAAGGGGTTTCGGACGGAGGGGTGGGGGAAAAACTGTTTTTT. This encodes CASSQGVSDGGVGEKLFF.